A selection of T cell receptor beta chains follows, all from one sample in a study of cytomegalovirus exposure and HLA in healthy donors. This table comes from immunoSEQ multiplex PCR, and its TCRdb copy is limited to in-frame clones, with some not included. The sample holds 150,000 to 200,000 clones, around 83% seen once. Sequenced material: PBMCs. Source of these receptors: a woman aged 40 to 50 in good health and CMV-seronegative. Each CDR3 is given with its conserved first and last residue. The order of the fields is V gene, J gene, CDR3 protein.

TRBV2	-	CASNNRDRGAYEQYF
TRBV4-3	TRBJ1-2	CASSQDVGASHTF
TRBV30	TRBJ1-2	CAWSAGIANYGYTF
TRBV11-3	TRBJ2-1	CASSLAASLDEQFF
TRBV15	TRBJ1-4	CATSRGTEYATNEKLFF
TRBV19	TRBJ1-5	CASSITHRNQPQHF
TRBV30	TRBJ1-5	CAWSQSNQPQHF
TRBV5-6	TRBJ1-6	CASSFRNSYNSPLHF
TRBV7-3	TRBJ2-7	CASSATGEPPYEQYF
TRBV7-2	TRBJ2-1	CASSPIIFGRAKNEQFF
TRBV29-1	TRBJ1-1	CSVVLFADRRLNTEAFF
TRBV7-9	TRBJ1-4	CSSSLAALGELFF
TRBV5-4	TRBJ2-2	CASSRKGQGNTGELFF
TRBV9	TRBJ2-3	CASSVVGEGTDTQYF
TRBV7-2	TRBJ2-1	CASSLAGQRYTEQFF
TRBV9	TRBJ2-3	CASSVAGGVGDTQYF
TRBV11-2	TRBJ2-7	CASSSLAGAGEQYF
TRBV7-2	TRBJ1-1	CASSLTENTEAFF
TRBV7-3	TRBJ1-1	CASSSFGARSGTEAFF
TRBV19	TRBJ2-1	CASSPNQGEQFF
TRBV18	TRBJ1-5	CASSPGSDRLYQPQHF
TRBV5-1	TRBJ2-1	CASSYPPGLAGEGEQFF
TRBV18	TRBJ2-5	CASSPTDHRETQYF
TRBV2	TRBJ1-2	CASTSTGAVSGYTF
TRBV11-2	TRBJ2-1	CASSLTGYNEQFF